This is a list of T cell receptor beta chains from one sample in a study of beta chain features in type 1 diabetes. Using immunoSEQ multiplex PCR, the repertoire was profiled, and TCRdb retains in-frame clones only, with some absent. This table holds about 900,000 clones, 15% to 20% found once. Sample: naive CD4+ T cells from blood. These receptors came from a woman between 18 and 29 years old in good health. Each CDR3 is given with its conserved first and last residue. Fields, in order: clone size, V gene, J gene, D gene, CDR3 DNA, CDR3 protein. D genes are given only for firm matches. Only some rows state a clone size, as once, few, many or a class for expanded clones.

>few|TRBV28|TRBJ2-5|NA
TGTGCCAGCAGTTTAAAGTTCACCCGGACATCTAATCAAGAGACCCAGTACTTC
CASSLKFTRTSNQETQYF
>few|TRBV28|TRBJ1-1|NA
TGTGCCAGCAGCGACAGCCCCATGAACACTGAAGCTTTCTTT
CASSDSPMNTEAFF
>few|TRBV6-5|TRBJ2-7|TRBD2
TGTGCCAGCAAGATAGCGGGAGGGGGATCCTACGAGCAGTACTTC
CASKIAGGGSYEQYF
>NA|TRBV19|TRBJ1-5|NA
TGTGCCAGTAGGATCCGGCTTGACAATCAGCCCCAGCATTTT
CASRIRLDNQPQHF
>few|TRBV9|TRBJ2-1|NA
TGTGCCAGCAGCCCCTTTAGAGGTGAGCAGTTCTTC
CASSPFRGEQFF
>few|TRBV28|TRBJ2-7|NA
TGTGCCAGCAGTTTATATGGGGGACACGAGCAGTACTTC
CASSLYGGHEQYF
>NA|TRBV7-2|TRBJ2-1|NA
TGTGCCAGCAGCTCCCGGGGTCTCAATGAGCAGTTCTTC
CASSSRGLNEQFF
>NA|TRBV5-6|TRBJ1-1|TRBD1
TGTGCCAGCAGCTTGAGGTCGGGACAGTACACTGAAGCTTTCTTT
CASSLRSGQYTEAFF
>NA|TRBV7-9|TRBJ2-5|NA
TGTGCCAGCAGCTTTGGGTGGGAGACCCAGTACTTC
CASSFGWETQYF
>NA|TRBV27|TRBJ1-5|TRBD1
TGTGCCAGCAGTCCCCTGGGCAGGGGGCATCAGCCCCAGCATTTT
CASSPLGRGHQPQHF
>few|TRBV2|TRBJ2-7|NA
TGTGCCAGCAGTGCCGACAGGATAAACGAGCAGTACTTC
CASSADRINEQYF
>few|TRBV28|TRBJ2-7|TRBD1
TGTGCCAGCAGCCCGGACAGGGTGATGAAGTACTTC
CASSPDRVMKYF
>few|TRBV15|TRBJ2-3|NA
TGTGCCACCAGCAGACCCAGAGATACGCAGTATTTT
CATSRPRDTQYF
>NA|TRBV4-2|TRBJ2-7|TRBD2
TGTGCCAGCAGCCAAGGGTCAGCCGGGACTAGCTTCTACGAGCAGTACTTC
CASSQGSAGTSFYEQYF
>few|TRBV10-3|TRBJ1-5|NA
TGTGCCATCAGTGATACAGGTCTGGGCAATCAGCCCCAGCATTTT
CAISDTGLGNQPQHF
>few|TRBV7-8|TRBJ1-1|NA
TGTGCCAGCAGCTTAAGAACTAACACTGAAGCTTTCTTT
CASSLRTNTEAFF
>NA|TRBV5-1|TRBJ2-7|TRBD2
TGCGCCAGCAGCTCCTTAGCGGGAGACGAGCAGTACTTC
CASSSLAGDEQYF
>few|TRBV9|TRBJ1-3|TRBD1
TGTGCCAGCAGCGCGACGACAGGGTCAGGAAACACCATATATTTT
CASSATTGSGNTIYF
>few|TRBV19|TRBJ2-1|TRBD2
TGTGCCAGTAGTATTACGGCGGGAGTATCCTACAATGAGCAGTTCTTC
CASSITAGVSYNEQFF
>few|TRBV5-1|TRBJ2-1|TRBD2
TGCGCCAGCTTTAACAGCGGGACCCCTTCGGATGAGCAGTTCTTC
CASFNSGTPSDEQFF
>NA|TRBV19|TRBJ2-4|NA
TGTGCCAGTAGTGTCCTTGTAGCCAAAAACATTCAGTACTTC
CASSVLVAKNIQYF
>few|TRBV19|TRBJ2-6|TRBD2
TGTGCCAGTAGTCTAGCGGGAGTTGGGGCCAACGTCCTGACTTTC
CASSLAGVGANVLTF
>NA|TRBV6-5|TRBJ2-7|TRBD2
TGTGCCAGCAGTTCCCCGACTAGCGCCTACGAGCAGTACTTC
CASSSPTSAYEQYF
>few|TRBV25-1|TRBJ2-3|NA
TGTGCCAGCAGTGGGGTCGCCACAGATACGCAGTATTTT
CASSGVATDTQYF
>few|TRBV28|TRBJ2-7|TRBD2
TGTGCCAGCACAGCGGGAGTGTCGTACGAGCAGTACTTC
CASTAGVSYEQYF
>few|TRBV6-5|TRBJ2-1|TRBD2
TGTGCCAGCAGCCCCAGCGGGACGGGCTACAATGAGCAGTTCTTC
CASSPSGTGYNEQFF
>NA|TRBV2|TRBJ2-2|NA
TGTGCCAGCATTAGAAGGGGGTACACCGGGGAGCTGTTTTTT
CASIRRGYTGELFF
>few|TRBV2|TRBJ1-3|NA
TGTGCCAGCAGTGAAGCGCTCCCTGGAAACACCATATATTTT
CASSEALPGNTIYF
>few|TRBV6-5|TRBJ1-2|NA
TGTGCCAGCAGTTACTCTCCGACGGTTTATGGCTACACCTTC
CASSYSPTVYGYTF
>NA|TRBV9|TRBJ2-3|TRBD1
TGTGCCAGCAGCGTTCAGGCGCTGGCCAGGGGGACAGATACGCAGTATTTT
CASSVQALARGTDTQYF
>NA|TRBV5-1|TRBJ2-3|TRBD2
TGCGCCAGCAGCTTGATGCTAGCGGGAACAGATACGCAGTATTTT
CASSLMLAGTDTQYF
>few|TRBV23-1|TRBJ2-4|TRBD2
TGCGCCAGCAGTTCATCCTCGACTAGCGGGAGGAGTAAAGCCAAAAACATTCAGTACTTC
CASSSSSTSGRSKAKNIQYF
>once|TRBV9|TRBJ2-5|TRBD2
TGTGCCAGCAGCGTAGAACCGGGAGGGGAGACCCAGTACTTC
CASSVEPGGETQYF
>NA|TRBV7-2|TRBJ2-7|TRBD2
TGTGCCAGCAGCTTAGGCCCTAGCGGATACGAGCAGTACTTC
CASSLGPSGYEQYF
>NA|TRBV11-2|TRBJ2-3|NA
TGTGCCAGCAGCTTAGGGCAACGGACCCGAATCACAGATACGCAGTATTTT
CASSLGQRTRITDTQYF
>few|TRBV15|TRBJ1-5|TRBD1
TGTGCCACCAGCAGCCTAGGCACAGGGGGCAATCAGCCCCAGCATTTT
CATSSLGTGGNQPQHF
>few|TRBV19|TRBJ2-4|TRBD2
TGTGCCAGTAGTTCTAGCGGGACGGGGACTTCTCTGTACTTC
CASSSSGTGTSLYF
>NA|TRBV11-1|TRBJ2-2|TRBD2
TGTGCCAGCAGCTTAGATCCGGGACTAGCGACCGCCGGGGAGCTGTTTTTT
CASSLDPGLATAGELFF
>few|TRBV6-5|TRBJ2-2|NA
TGTGCCAGCAGTTACCAGGGGACGGCCGGGGAGCTGTTTTTT
CASSYQGTAGELFF
>few|TRBV4-3|TRBJ1-4|TRBD1
TGCGCCAGCAGCCAAGGGACAGGGGGCGATAATGAAAAACTGTTTTTT
CASSQGTGGDNEKLFF
>NA|TRBV9|TRBJ1-5|NA
TGTGCCAGCAGCCCCACTAGGGGTAGCAATCAGCCCCAGCATTTT
CASSPTRGSNQPQHF
>few|TRBV19|TRBJ2-2|NA
TGTGCCAGTAGTAAGCTAGCCGGGGAGCTGTTTTTT
CASSKLAGELFF